This record concerns one T cell receptor (beta chain) sequence. Germline-derived CDR1 and CDR2 are SGDLS and YYNGEE. With 4 bases removed from V and 8 bases from J, the gap between germline ends came to 15 bases. CDR3 size: 13 residues. This sample was taken from a study of OX40 agonist ivuxolimab in advanced cancers. Study in general: Aged 23 to 79 with a mean of around 60 years, they were 82.7% male.

The data were produced by immunoSEQ multiplex PCR, yet TCRdb's version contains in-frame clones alone and is incomplete. Seen here are about 74,000 clones, 80% to 85% observed once, and the top ten hold less than 2.5%. Source: CD4+ or CD8+ T cells sorted from blood, taken in a trial of the OX40 agonist ivuxolimab. This clonotype originated in an adult with an advanced solid tumor such as melanoma, head and neck, liver or kidney cancer. The rearrangement links TRBV9 to TRBJ1-2; tentative D call: TRBD1 (5 bases). The CDR3 DNA is TGTGCCAGCAGCCCAACAGGTTTCGACGGCTACACCTTC. It translates to CASSPTGFDGYTF. The full variable domain, its missing parts supplied by reference TRBV9 and TRBJ1-2, is DSGVTQTPKHLITATGQRVTLRCSPRSGDLSVYWYQQSLDQGLQFLIQYYNGEERAKGNILERFSAQQFPDLHSELNLSSLELGDSALYFCASSPTGFDGYTFGSGTRLTVV.